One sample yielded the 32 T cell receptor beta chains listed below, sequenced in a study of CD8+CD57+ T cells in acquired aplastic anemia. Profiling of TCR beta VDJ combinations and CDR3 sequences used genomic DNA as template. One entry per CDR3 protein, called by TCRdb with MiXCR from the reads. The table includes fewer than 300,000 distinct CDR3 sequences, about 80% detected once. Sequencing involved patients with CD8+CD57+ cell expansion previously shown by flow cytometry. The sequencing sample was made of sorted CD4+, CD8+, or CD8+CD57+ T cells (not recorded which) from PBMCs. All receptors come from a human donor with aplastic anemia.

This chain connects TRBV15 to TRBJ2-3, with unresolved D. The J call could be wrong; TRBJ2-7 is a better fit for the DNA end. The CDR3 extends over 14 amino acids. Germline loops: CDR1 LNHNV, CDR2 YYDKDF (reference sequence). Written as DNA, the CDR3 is TGTGCCACCAGCATGGGCTCCAGCCACGAGACGCAGTACTTC. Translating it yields CATSMGSSHETQYF.

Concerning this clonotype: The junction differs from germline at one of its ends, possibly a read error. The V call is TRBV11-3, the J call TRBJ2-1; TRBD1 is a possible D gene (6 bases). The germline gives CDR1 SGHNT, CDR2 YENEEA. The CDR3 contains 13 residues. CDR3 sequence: CASSVDRTDEQFF. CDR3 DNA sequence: TGTGCCAGCAGCGTAGATCGGACAGATGAGCAGTTCTTC. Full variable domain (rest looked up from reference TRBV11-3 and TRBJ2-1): EAGVVQSPRYKIIEKKQPVAFWCNPISGHNTLYWYLQNLGQGPELLIRYENEEAVDDSQLPKDRFSAERLKGVDSTLKIQPAELGDSAVYLCASSVDRTDEQFFGPGTRLTVL.

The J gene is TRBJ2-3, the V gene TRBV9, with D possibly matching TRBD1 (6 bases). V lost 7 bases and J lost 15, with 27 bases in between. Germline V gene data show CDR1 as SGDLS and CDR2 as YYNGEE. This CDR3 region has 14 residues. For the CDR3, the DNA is TGTGCCAGCGGAGGAGCTGGGGACATTCAGTCCTTCTATTTT. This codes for CASGGAGDIQSFYF.

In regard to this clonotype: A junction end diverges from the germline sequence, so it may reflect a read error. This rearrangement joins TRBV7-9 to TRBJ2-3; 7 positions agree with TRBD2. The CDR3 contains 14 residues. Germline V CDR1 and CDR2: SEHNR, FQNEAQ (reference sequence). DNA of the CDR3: TGTGCCAGCAGCTTAGGCGGGGGTTTCTCCTACGAGCAGTTT. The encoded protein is CASSLGGGFSYEQF.

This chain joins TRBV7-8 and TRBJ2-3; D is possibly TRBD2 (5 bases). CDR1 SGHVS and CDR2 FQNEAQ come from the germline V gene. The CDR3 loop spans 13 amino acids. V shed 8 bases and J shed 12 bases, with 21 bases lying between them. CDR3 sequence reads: CASGDAGTADQYF. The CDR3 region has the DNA TGTGCCAGCGGCGACGCGGGCACAGCCGATCAGTATTTT.

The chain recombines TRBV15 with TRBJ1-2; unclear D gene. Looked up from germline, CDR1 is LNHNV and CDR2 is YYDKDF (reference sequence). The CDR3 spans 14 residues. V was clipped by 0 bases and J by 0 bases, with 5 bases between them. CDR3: CATSRDSANYGYTF. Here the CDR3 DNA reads TGTGCCACCAGCAGAGACAGTGCTAACTATGGCTACACCTTC.

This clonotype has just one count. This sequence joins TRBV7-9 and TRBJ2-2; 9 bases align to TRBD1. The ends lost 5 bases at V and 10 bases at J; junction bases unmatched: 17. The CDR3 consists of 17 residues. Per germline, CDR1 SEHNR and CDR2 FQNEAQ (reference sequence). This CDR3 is CASSPRTGEPTDTELFF. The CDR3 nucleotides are TGTGCCAGCAGCCCCAGGACAGGGGAGCCGACAGATACGGAGCTGTTTTTT.

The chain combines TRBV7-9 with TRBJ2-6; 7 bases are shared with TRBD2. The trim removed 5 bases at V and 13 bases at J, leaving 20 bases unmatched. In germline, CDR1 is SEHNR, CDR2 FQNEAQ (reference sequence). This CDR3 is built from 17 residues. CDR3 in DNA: TGTGCCAGCAGCCTTGAGAGAAGCGGCGGGAGCGATGAGGTCCTGACTTTC. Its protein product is CASSLERSGGSDEVLTF. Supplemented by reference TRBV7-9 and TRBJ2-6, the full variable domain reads DTGVSQNPRHKITKRGQNVTFRCDPISEHNRLYWYRQTLGQGPEFLTYFQNEAQLEKSRLLSDRFSAERPKGSFSTLEIQRTEQGDSAMYLCASSLERSGGSDEVLTFGAGSRLTVL.

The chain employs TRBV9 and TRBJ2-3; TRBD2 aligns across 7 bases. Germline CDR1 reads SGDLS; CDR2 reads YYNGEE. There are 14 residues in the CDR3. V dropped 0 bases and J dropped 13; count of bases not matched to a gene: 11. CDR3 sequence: CASSVGGGPDDKYF. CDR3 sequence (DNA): TGTGCCAGCAGCGTAGGGGGAGGGCCCGATGATAAGTATTTT.

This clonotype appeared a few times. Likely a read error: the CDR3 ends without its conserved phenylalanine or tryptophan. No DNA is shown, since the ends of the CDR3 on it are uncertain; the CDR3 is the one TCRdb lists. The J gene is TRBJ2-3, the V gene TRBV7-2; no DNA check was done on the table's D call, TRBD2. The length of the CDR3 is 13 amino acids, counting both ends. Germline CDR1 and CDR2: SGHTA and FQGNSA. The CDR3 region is CASSLAGGDNTQY.

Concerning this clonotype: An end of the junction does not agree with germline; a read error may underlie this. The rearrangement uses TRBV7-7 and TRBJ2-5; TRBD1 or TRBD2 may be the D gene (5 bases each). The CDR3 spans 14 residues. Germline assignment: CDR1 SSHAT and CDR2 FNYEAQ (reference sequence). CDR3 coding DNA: TGTTCTCCTAGGATCGGGGCTTGGACACTGAAGCTTTCTTTC. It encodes CSPRIGAWTLKLSF. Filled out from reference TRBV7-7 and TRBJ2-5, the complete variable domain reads GAGVSQSPRYKVTKRGQDVTLRCDPISSHATLYWYQQALGQGPEFLTYFNYEAQPDKSGLPSDRFSAERPEGSISTLTIQRTEQRDSAMYRCSPRIGAWTLKLSFGPGTRLLVL.

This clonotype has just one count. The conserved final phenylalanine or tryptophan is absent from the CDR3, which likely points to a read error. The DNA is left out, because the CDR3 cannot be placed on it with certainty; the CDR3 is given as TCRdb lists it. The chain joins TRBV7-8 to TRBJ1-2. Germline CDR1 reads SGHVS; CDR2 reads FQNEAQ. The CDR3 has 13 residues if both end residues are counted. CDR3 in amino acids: CASSLAGGSGTPY.

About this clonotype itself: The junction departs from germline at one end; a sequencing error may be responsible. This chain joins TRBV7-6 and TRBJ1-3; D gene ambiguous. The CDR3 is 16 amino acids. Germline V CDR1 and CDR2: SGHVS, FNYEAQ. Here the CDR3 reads CASTPPVPPSGNTIYF. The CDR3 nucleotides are TGTGCCAGTACTCCCCCCGTCCCGCCCTCTGGGAACACCATATATTTT.

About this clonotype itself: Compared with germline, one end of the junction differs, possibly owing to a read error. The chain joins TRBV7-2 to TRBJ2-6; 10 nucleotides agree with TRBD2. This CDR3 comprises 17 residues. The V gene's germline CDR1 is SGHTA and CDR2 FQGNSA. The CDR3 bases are TGTGCCAGCACCTTAGCGGGAGGTCCCGATAGGCACAACGTCCTGACTTTC. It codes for CASTLAGGPDRHNVLTF. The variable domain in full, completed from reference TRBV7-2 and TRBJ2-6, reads GAGVSQSPSNKVTEKGKDVELRCDPISGHTALYWYRQSLGQGLEFLIYFQGNSAPDKSGLPSDRFSAERTGGSVSTLTIQRTQQEDSAVYLCASTLAGGPDRHNVLTFGAGSRLTVL.

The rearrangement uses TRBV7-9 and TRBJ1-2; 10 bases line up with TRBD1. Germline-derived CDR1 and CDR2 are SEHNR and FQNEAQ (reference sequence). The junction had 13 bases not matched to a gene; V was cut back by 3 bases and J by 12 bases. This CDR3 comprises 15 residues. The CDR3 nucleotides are TGTGCCAGCAGCTTGACAGGGGGCGCCGGGGCCAGCGACACCTTC. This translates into CASSLTGGAGASDTF.

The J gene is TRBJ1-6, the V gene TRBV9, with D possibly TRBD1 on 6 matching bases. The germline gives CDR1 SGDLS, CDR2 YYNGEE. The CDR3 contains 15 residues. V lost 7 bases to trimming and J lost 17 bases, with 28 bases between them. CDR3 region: CASGLGGGKRSLVHF. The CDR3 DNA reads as TGTGCCAGCGGCTTGGGCGGGGGCAAGCGGTCCCTTGTCCACTTT.

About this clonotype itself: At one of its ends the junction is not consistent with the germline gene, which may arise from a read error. The CDR3 region is CASSLGGAGPTENF. As DNA, the CDR3 is TGTGCCAGCAGCCTAGGGGGAGCTGGCCCGACGGAGAATTTT. The genes are TRBV14 and TRBJ2-3; D may be TRBD1 (6 bases). The germline CDR1 and CDR2 sequences are SGHDN and FVKESK. This CDR3 spans 14 amino acids.

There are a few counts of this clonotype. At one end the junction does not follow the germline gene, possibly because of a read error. CDR3 DNA sequence: TGTGCCAGCAGTGATGGGGGGATCCATGAGAAGCAGTTT. It codes for CASSDGGIHEKQF. The chain recombines TRBV2 with TRBJ2-1; tentative D call: TRBD2 (6 bases). CDR1 and CDR2 (germline): SNHLY, FYNNEI. The CDR3 length is 13 residues.

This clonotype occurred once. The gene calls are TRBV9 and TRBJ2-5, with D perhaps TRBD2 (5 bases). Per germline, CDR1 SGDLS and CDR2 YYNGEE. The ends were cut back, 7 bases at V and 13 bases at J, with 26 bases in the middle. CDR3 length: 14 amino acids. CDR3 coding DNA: TGTGCCAGCGGCAGAGGTGGGGAGCATGAGACCTTGTACTTC. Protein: CASGRGGEHETLYF.

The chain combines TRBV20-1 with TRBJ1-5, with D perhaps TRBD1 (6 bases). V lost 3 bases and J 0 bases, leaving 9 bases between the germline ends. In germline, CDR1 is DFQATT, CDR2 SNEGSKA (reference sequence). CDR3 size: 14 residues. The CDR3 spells CSARGTPSNQPQHF. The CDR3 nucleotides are TGCAGTGCTAGGGGGACACCTAGCAATCAGCCCCAGCATTTT.

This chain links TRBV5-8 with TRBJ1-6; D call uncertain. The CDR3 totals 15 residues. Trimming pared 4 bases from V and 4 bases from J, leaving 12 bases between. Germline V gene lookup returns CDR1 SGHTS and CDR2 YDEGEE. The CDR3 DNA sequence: TGTGCCAGCAGCGTAACGACCACATATAATTCACCCCTCCACTTT. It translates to CASSVTTTYNSPLHF. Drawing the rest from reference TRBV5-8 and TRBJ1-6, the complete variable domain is EAGVTQSPTHLIKTRGQQATLRCSPISGHTSVYWYQQALGLGLQFLLWYDEGEERNRGNFPPRFSGRQFPNYSSELNVNALELEDSALYLCASSVTTTYNSPLHFGNGTRLTVT.

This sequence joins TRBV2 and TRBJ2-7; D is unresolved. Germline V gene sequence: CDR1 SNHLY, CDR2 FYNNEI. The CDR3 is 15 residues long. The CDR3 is CASSKAYSHGYEQYV. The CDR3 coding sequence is TGTGCCAGCAGCAAGGCTTATAGCCACGGGTACGAGCAGTACGTT.

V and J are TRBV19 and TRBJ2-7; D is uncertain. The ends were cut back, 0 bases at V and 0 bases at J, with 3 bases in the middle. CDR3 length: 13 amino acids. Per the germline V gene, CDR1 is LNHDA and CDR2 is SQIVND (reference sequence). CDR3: CASSIEGSYEQYV. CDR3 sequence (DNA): TGTGCCAGTAGTATAGAGGGCTCCTACGAGCAGTACGTC.

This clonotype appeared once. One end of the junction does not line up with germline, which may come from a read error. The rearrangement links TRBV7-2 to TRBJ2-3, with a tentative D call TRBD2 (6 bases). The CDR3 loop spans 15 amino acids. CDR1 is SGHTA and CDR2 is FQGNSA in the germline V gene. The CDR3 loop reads CASSWSGGANYAHYF. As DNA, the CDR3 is TGTGCCAGCAGCTGGAGCGGAGGGGCAAACTATGCGCACTATTTT.

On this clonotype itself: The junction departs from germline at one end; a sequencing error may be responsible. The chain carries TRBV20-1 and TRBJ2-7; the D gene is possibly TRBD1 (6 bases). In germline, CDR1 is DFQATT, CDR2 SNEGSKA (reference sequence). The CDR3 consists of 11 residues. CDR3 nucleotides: TGCAGTGCTAGAGACGGGGACAAGGACAACTTC. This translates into CSARDGDKDNF.

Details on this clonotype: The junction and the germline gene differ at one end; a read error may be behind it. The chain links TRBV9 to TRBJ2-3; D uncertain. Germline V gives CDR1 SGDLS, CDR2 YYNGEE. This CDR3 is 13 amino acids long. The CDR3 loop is CASSVVDPATHFF. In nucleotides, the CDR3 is TGTGCCAGCAGCGTGGTGGACCCAGCGACGCATTTTTTT.

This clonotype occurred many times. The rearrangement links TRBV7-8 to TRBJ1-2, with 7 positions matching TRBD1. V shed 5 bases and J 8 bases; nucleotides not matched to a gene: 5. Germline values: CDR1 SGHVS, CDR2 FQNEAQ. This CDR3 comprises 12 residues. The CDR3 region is CASSLGGEGYTF. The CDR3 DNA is TGTGCCAGCAGCCTAGGGGGCGAAGGCTACACCTTC.

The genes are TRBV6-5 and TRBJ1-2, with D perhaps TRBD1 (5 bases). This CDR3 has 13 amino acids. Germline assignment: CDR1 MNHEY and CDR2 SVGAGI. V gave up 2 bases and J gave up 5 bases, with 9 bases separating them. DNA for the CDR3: TGTGCCAGCAGTTACGCCGGGACGTATGGCTACACCTTC. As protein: CASSYAGTYGYTF.

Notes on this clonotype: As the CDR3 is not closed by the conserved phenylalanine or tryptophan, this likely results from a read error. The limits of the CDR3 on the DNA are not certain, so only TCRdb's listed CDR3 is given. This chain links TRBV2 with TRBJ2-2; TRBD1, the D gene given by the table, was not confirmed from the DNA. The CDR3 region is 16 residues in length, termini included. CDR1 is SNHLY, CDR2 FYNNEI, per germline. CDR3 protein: CASSGVGGRNTEALFV.

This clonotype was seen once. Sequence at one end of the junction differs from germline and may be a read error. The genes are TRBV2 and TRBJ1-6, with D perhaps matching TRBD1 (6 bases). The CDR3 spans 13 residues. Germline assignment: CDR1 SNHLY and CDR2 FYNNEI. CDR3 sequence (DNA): TGTGCCAGCAGGCACGGACAGTCAAGTCCCCAGTACTTT. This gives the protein CASRHGQSSPQYF.

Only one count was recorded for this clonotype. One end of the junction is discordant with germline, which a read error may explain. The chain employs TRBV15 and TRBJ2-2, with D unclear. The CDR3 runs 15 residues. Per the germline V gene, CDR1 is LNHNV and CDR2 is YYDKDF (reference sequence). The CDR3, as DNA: TGTGCCACCAGCAGAGTAACACAGAGGAGCGATGAGCTGTTTTTC. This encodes CATSRVTQRSDELFF.

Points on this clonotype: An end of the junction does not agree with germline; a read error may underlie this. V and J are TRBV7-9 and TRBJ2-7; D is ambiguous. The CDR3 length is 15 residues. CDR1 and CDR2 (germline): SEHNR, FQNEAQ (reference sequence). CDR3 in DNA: TGTGCCACCAGCAGAGCAGCCGGCCTCGGGCACGAGCAGTACTTC. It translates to CATSRAAGLGHEQYF. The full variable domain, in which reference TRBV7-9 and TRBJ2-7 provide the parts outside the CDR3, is DTGVSQNPRHKITKRGQNVTFRCDPISEHNRLYWYRQTLGQGPEFLTYFQNEAQLEKSRLLSDRFSAERPKGSFSTLEIQRTEQGDSAMYLCATSRAAGLGHEQYFGPGTRLTVT.